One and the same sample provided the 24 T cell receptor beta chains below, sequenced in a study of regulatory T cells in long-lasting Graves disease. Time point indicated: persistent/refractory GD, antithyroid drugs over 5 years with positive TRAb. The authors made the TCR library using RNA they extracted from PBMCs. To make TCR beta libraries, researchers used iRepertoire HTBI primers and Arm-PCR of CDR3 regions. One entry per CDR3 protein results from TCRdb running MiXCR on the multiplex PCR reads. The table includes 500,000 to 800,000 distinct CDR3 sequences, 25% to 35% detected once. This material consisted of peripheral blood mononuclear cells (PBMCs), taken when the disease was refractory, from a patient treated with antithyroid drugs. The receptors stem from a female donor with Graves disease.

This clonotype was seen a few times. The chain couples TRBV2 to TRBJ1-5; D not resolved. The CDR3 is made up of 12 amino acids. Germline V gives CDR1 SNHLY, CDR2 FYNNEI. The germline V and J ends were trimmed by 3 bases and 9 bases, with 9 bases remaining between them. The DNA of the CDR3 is TGTGCCAGCAGTGAGCCGGGAGGGCCCCAGCATTTT. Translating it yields CASSEPGGPQHF.

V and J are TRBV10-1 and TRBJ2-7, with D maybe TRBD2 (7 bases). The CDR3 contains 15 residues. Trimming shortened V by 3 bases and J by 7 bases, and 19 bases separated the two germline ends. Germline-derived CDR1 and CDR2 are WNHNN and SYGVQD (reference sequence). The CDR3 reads CASSESQLGGLEQYF. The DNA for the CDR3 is TGCGCCAGCAGTGAAAGTCAGTTGGGGGGGCTGGAGCAGTACTTC.

For the CDR3, the DNA is TGCAGCGTTGAACGAGAGGGTAGGGGCACTGAAGCTTTCTTT. Residues: CSVEREGRGTEAFF. This chain uses TRBV29-1 with TRBJ1-1; D is possibly TRBD1 (5 bases). The CDR3 contains 14 residues. Germline V lookup: CDR1 SQVTM, CDR2 ANQGSEA. V dropped 2 bases and J dropped 4 bases, with 14 bases sitting between them.

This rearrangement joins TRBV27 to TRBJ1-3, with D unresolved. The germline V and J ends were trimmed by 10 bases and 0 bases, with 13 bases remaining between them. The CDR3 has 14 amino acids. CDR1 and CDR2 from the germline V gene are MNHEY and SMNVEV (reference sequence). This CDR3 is CAIRRQDSGNTIYF. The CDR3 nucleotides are TGTGCCATCCGACGGCAGGACTCTGGAAACACCATATATTTT.

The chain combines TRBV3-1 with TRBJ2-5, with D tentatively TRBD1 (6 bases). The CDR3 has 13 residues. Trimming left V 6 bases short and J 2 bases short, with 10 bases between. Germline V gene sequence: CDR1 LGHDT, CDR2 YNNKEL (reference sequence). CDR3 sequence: CASRIGQQETQYF. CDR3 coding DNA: TGTGCCAGCAGAATAGGACAGCAAGAGACCCAGTACTTC.

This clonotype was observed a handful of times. CDR3 residues: CASDPHRDSNQPQHF. The CDR3, as DNA: TGTGCCAGTGATCCCCACCGGGACAGTAATCAGCCCCAGCATTTT. The gene calls are TRBV19 and TRBJ1-5; 7 nucleotides match TRBD1. With V trimmed by 8 bases and J by 4 bases, 11 bases remained unmatched. CDR3 length equals 15 residues. CDR1 LNHDA and CDR2 SQIVND come from the germline V gene (reference sequence).

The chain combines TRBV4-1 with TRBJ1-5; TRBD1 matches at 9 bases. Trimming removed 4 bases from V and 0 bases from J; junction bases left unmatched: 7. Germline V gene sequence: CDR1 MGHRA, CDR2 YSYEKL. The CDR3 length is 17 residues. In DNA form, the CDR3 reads TGCGCCAGCAGCCCCTCGACAGGGGGGTATAGCAATCAGCCCCAGCATTTT. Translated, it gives CASSPSTGGYSNQPQHF.

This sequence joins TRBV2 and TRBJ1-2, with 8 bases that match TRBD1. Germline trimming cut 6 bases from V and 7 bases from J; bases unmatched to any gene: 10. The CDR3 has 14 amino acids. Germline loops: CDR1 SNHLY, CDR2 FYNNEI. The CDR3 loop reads CASSPGGRYVGYTF. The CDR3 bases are TGTGCCAGCAGCCCAGGGGGCCGTTATGTTGGCTACACCTTC.

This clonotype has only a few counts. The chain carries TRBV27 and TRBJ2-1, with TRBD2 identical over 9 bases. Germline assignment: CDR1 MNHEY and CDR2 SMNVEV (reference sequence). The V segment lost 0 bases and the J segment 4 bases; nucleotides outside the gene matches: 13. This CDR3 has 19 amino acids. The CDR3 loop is CASSLSGTGLLAGYNEQFF. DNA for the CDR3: TGTGCCAGCAGTTTATCCGGTACAGGGCTCCTAGCGGGGTACAATGAGCAGTTCTTC.

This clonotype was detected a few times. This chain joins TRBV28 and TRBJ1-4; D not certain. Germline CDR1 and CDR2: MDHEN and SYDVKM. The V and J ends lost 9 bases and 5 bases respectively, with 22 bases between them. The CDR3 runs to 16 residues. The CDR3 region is CASNGPQGLLNEKLFF. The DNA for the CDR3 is TGTGCCAGTAATGGTCCCCAAGGACTTTTGAATGAAAAACTGTTTTTT.

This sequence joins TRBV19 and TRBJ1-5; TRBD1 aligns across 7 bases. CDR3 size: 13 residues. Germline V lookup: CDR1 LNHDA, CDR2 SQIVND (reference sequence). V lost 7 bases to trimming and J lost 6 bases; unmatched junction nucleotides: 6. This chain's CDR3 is CASNTGDGQPQHF. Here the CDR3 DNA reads TGTGCCAGTAACACAGGGGATGGTCAGCCCCAGCATTTT.

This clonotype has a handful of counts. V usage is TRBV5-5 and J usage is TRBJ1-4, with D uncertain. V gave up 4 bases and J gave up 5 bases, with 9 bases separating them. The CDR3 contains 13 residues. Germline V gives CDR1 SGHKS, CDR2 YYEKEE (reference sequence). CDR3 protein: CASSPTPNEKLFF. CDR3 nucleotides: TGTGCCAGCAGCCCCACGCCAAATGAAAAACTGTTTTTT.

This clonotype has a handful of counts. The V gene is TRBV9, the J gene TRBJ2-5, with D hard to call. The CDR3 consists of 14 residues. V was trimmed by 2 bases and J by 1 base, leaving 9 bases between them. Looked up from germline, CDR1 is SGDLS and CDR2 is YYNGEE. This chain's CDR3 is CASSVERRQETQYF. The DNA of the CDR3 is TGTGCCAGCAGCGTGGAGCGCCGCCAAGAGACCCAGTACTTC.

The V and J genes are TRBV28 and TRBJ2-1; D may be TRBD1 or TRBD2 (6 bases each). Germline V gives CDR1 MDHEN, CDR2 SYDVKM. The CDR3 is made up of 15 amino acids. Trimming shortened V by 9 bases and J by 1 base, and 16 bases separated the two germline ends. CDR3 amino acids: CASPCGGGSYNEQFF. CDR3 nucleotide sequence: TGTGCCAGTCCCTGCGGAGGGGGGTCCTACAATGAGCAGTTCTTC.

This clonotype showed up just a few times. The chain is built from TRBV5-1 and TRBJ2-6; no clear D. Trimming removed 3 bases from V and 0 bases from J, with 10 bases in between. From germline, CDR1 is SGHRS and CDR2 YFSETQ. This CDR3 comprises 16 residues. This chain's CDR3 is CASSWARLSGANVLTF. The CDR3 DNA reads TGCGCCAGCAGCTGGGCCCGGCTCTCTGGGGCCAACGTCCTGACTTTC. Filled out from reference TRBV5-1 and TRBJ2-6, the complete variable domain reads KAGVTQTPRYLIKTRGQQVTLSCSPISGHRSVSWYQQTPGQGLQFLFEYFSETQRNKGNFPGRFSGRQFSNSRSEMNVSTLELGDSALYLCASSWARLSGANVLTFGAGSRLTVL.

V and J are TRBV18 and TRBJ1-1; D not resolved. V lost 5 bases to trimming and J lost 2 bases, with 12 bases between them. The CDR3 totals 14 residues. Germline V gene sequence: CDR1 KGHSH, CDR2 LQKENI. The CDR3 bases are TGTGCCAGCTCAGGCCGCCACGGCAACACTGAAGCTTTCTTT. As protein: CASSGRHGNTEAFF. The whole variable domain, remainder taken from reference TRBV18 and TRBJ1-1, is NAGVMQNPRHLVRRRGQEARLRCSPMKGHSHVYWYRQLPEEGLKFMVYLQKENIIDESGMPKERFSAEFPKEGPSILRIQQVVRGDSAAYFCASSGRHGNTEAFFGQGTRLTVV.

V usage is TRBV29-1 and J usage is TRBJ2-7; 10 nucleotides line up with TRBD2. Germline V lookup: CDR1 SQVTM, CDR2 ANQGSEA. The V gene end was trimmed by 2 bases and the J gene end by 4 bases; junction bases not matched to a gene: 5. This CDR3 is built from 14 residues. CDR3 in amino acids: CSVESGRGLYEQYF. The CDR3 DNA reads TGCAGCGTTGAAAGCGGGAGGGGTCTTTACGAGCAGTACTTC.

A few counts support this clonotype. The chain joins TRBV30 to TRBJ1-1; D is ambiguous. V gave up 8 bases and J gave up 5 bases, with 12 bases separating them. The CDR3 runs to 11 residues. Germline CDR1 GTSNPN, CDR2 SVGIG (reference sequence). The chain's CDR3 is CALEVGTEAFF. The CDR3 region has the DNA TGTGCCCTCGAAGTAGGGACTGAAGCTTTCTTT.

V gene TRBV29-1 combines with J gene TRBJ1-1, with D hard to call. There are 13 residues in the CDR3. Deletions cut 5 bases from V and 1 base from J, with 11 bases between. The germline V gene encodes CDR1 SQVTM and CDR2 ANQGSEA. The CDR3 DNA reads TGCAGCGTTCTGGGATGGGGGAACACTGAAGCTTTCTTT. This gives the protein CSVLGWGNTEAFF.

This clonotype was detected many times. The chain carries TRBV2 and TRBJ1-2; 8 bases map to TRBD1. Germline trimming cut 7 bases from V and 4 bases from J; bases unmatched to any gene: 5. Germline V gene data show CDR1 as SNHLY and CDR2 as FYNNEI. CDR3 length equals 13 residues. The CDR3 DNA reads TGTGCCAGCAAAGGGGACAGGTCCTATGGCTACACCTTC. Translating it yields CASKGDRSYGYTF. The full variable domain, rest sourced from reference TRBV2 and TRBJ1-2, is EPEVTQTPSHQVTQMGQEVILRCVPISNHLYFYWYRQILGQKVEFLVSFYNNEISEKSEIFDDQFSVERPDGSNFTLKIRSTKLEDSAMYFCASKGDRSYGYTFGSGTRLTVV.

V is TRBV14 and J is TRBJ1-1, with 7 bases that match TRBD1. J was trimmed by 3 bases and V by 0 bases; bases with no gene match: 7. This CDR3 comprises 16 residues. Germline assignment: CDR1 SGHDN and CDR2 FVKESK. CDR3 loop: CASSQDLGRGDTEAFF. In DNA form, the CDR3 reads TGTGCCAGCAGCCAAGATCTCGGCAGGGGGGACACTGAAGCTTTCTTT.

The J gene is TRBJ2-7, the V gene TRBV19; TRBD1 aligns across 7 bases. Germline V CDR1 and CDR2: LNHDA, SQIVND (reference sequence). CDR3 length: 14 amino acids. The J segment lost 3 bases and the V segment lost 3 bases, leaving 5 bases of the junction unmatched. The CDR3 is CASSMGTDSYEQYF. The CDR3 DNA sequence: TGTGCCAGTAGTATGGGGACAGATAGCTACGAGCAGTACTTC. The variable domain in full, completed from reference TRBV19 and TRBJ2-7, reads DGGITQSPKYLFRKEGQNVTLSCEQNLNHDAMYWYRQDPGQGLRLIYYSQIVNDFQKGDIAEGYSVSREKKESFPLTVTSAQKNPTAFYLCASSMGTDSYEQYFGPGTRLTVT.

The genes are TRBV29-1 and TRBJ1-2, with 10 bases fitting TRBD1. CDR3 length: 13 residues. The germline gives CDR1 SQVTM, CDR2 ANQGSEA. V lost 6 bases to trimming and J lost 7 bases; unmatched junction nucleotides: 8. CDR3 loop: CSVPGQGIFGYTF. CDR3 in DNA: TGCAGCGTCCCGGGACAGGGGATTTTTGGCTACACCTTC.

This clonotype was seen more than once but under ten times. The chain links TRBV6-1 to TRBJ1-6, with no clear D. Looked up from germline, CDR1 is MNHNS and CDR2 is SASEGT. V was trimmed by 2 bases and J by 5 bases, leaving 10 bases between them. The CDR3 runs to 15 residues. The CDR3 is CASSESTGNNSPLHF. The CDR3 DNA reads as TGTGCCAGCAGTGAATCAACGGGGAATAATTCACCCCTCCACTTT.